This passage covers 21 T cell receptor beta chains from one sample sequenced in a study of blood T cell repertoires in COVID-19. Sequencing used immunoSEQ multiplex PCR; TCRdb keeps in-frame clones, though not all of them. The sample has about 36,000 clones, roughly 73% seen once; the top ten hold 33%. Sequencing input: peripheral blood. The receptor set was obtained from a man between 60 and 75 years old with acute or convalescent COVID-19.

This clone appeared a few times. The chain combines TRBV10-3 with TRBJ1-1, with TRBD1 matching 8 bases. Germline CDR1 ENHRY, CDR2 SYGVKD. Trimming at V came to 7 bases and at J to 4 bases, leaving 5 bases not matched to a gene. The CDR3 consists of 13 residues. The CDR3 coding sequence is TGTGCCATCACACCAGGGGGCGGCACTGAAGCTTTCTTT. Residues: CAITPGGGTEAFF.

The genes are TRBV4-1 and TRBJ2-7; D call uncertain. The CDR3 covers 15 residues. Germline lookup yields CDR1 MGHRA and CDR2 YSYEKL. Trimming pared 1 base from V and 1 base from J, leaving 11 bases between. The CDR3 nucleotides read TGCGCCAGCAGCCAAGTTGTGACGGGTTCCTACGAGCAGTACTTC. Translated: CASSQVVTGSYEQYF.

This clone was counted a single time. V usage is TRBV6-2 or TRBV6-3 and J usage is TRBJ2-3, with 14 nucleotides matching TRBD2. Losses at the gene ends were 0 bases for V and 3 bases for J; bases not matched to a gene: 8. Per germline, CDR1 MNHEY and CDR2 SVGEGT. The CDR3 runs to 19 residues. CDR3 DNA: TGTGCCAGCAGTTACTCGCTGGGACTAGCGGGAGAGCGGACAGATACGCAGTATTTT. It encodes CASSYSLGLAGERTDTQYF.

This clone was seen only a few times. The gene calls are TRBV5-4 and TRBJ2-5; no clear D gene. The CDR3 is made up of 14 amino acids. The germline CDR1 and CDR2 sequences are SGHNT and YYREEE (reference sequence). Trimming shortened V by 1 base and J by 2 bases, and 9 bases separated the two germline ends. CDR3 in amino acids: CASSLSTRQETQYF. CDR3 bases: TGTGCCAGCAGCTTGAGTACAAGACAAGAGACCCAGTACTTC.

This chain connects TRBV19 to TRBJ1-3; D is perhaps TRBD1 (6 bases). This CDR3 region has 15 residues. V lost 5 bases, J lost 7 bases, and 18 bases lay in between. Germline values: CDR1 LNHDA, CDR2 SQIVND (reference sequence). The CDR3 DNA is TGTGCCAGTAGTCCCCAATCAGGGGCCCTGAACACCATATATTTT. Encoded protein: CASSPQSGALNTIYF.

The V gene is TRBV11-2, the J gene TRBJ2-7; 7 positions match TRBD2. The trim removed 1 base at V and 2 bases at J, leaving 5 bases unmatched. This CDR3 is built from 15 residues. CDR1 SGHAT and CDR2 FQNNGV come from the germline V gene. As DNA, the CDR3 is TGTGCCAGCAGCTTAGTTTGGGGGACTACCTACGAGCAGTACTTC. Protein: CASSLVWGTTYEQYF.

This clone was detected a few times. V gene TRBV7-2 combines with J gene TRBJ1-5; D is possibly TRBD1 (6 bases). V was clipped by 4 bases and J by 6 bases, with 13 bases between them. The CDR3 runs to 14 residues. Germline CDR1 is SGHTA and CDR2 is FQGNSA. CDR3 coding DNA: TGTGCCAGCAGCTCACAGGGAAGGGGTCAGCCCCAGCATTTT. Residues: CASSSQGRGQPQHF.

This clone was seen just once. The rearrangement links TRBV6-1 to TRBJ1-3, with D tentatively TRBD1 (6 bases). V lost 3 bases and J lost 4, with 16 bases in between. Germline-derived CDR1 and CDR2 are MNHNS and SASEGT. The CDR3 is 16 amino acids. This CDR3 reads CASSEVGRGPGNTIYF. Written as DNA, the CDR3 is TGTGCCAGCAGTGAGGTTGGCAGGGGACCAGGAAACACCATATATTTT.

This rearrangement joins TRBV2 to TRBJ2-1, with TRBD2 matching 13 bases. This CDR3 has 17 residues. The trim removed 5 bases at V and 3 bases at J, leaving 7 bases unmatched. CDR1 is SNHLY and CDR2 is FYNNEI in the germline V gene. CDR3 coding DNA: TGTGCCAGCAGTTGGACTAGCGGGAGTCGCGTCTACAATGAGCAGTTCTTC. Translating it yields CASSWTSGSRVYNEQFF.

The rearrangement links TRBV3-1 (or the pseudogene TRBV3-2) to TRBJ2-3; TRBD1 aligns across 10 bases. The CDR3 extends over 17 amino acids. V lost 1 base and J lost 1; bases outside the gene matches: 5. Germline CDR1 is LGHDT and CDR2 is YNNKEL (reference sequence). The CDR3 region has the DNA TGTGCCAGCAGCCAAGTTCTGGGGACAGGGGGCACAGATACGCAGTATTTT. Protein sequence: CASSQVLGTGGTDTQYF.

The chain joins TRBV4-3 to TRBJ1-4, with D hard to call. The CDR3 has 17 residues. Trimming took 1 base from V and 4 from J, leaving 16 bases between them. CDR1 and CDR2 from the germline V gene are LGHNA and YSLEER. This CDR3 is CASSQVSSGWNNEKLFF. DNA of the CDR3: TGCGCCAGCAGCCAAGTCTCGTCGGGGTGGAATAATGAAAAACTGTTTTTT.

This sequence joins TRBV10-1 and TRBJ1-1, with 9 nucleotides matching TRBD1. V dropped 4 bases and J dropped 11; count of bases not matched to a gene: 8. CDR3 length: 13 residues. The germline V gene encodes CDR1 WNHNN and CDR2 SYGVQD (reference sequence). The CDR3 protein is CASSGRDRVNAFF. In nucleotides, the CDR3 is TGCGCCAGCAGTGGCCGGGACAGGGTCAACGCTTTCTTT.

This CDR3 is CASSRDNQETQYF. CDR3 bases: TGTGCCAGCAGCCGGGATAACCAAGAGACCCAGTACTTC. The J gene is TRBJ2-5, the V gene TRBV11-3, with D possibly matching TRBD2 (5 bases). Germline V gene sequence: CDR1 SGHNT, CDR2 YENEEA. The CDR3 is 13 residues long. Trimming took off 5 bases at V and 0 bases at J, with 7 bases between the two ends.

The chain couples TRBV5-1 to TRBJ1-2; TRBD1 agrees at 7 bases. CDR3 length: 16 residues. Germline loops: CDR1 SGHRS, CDR2 YFSETQ. With V trimmed by 0 bases and J by 3 bases, 8 bases remained unmatched. The CDR3 DNA is TGCGCCAGCAGCTTGGAGGTCGGGACAGAAGACTATGGCTACACCTTC. Its protein product is CASSLEVGTEDYGYTF.

The chain combines TRBV11-3 with TRBJ1-2; D possibly corresponds to TRBD1 (5 bases). Germline V gives CDR1 SGHNT, CDR2 YENEEA. Trimming removed 0 bases from V and 8 bases from J, with 13 bases in between. CDR3 size: 14 residues. The CDR3 loop reads CASSLDRDSGGYTF. CDR3 nucleotides: TGTGCCAGCAGCTTAGACAGGGATTCGGGCGGCTACACCTTC.

The chain couples TRBV2 to TRBJ1-2; no clear D gene. The CDR3 is 13 residues long. Germline V lookup: CDR1 SNHLY, CDR2 FYNNEI. V lost 6 bases, J lost 4 bases, and 12 bases lay in between. In nucleotides, the CDR3 is TGTGCCAGCAGCGTTGACTCCCTCTATGGCTACACCTTC. It translates to CASSVDSLYGYTF.

This chain connects TRBV3-1 (or the pseudogene TRBV3-2) to TRBJ1-2, with D unclear. The germline V gene has CDR1 LGHDT and CDR2 YNNKEL (reference sequence). The CDR3 is 14 residues long. The V end was cut by 0 bases, the J end by 4 bases, with 9 bases between. CDR3 amino acids: CASSQDLSVYGYTF. CDR3 nucleotide sequence: TGTGCCAGCAGCCAAGATCTGTCAGTCTATGGCTACACCTTC.

This clone was recorded only once. The chain carries TRBV10-3 and TRBJ1-1; tentative D call: TRBD1 (5 bases). Trimming cost V 4 bases and J 0 bases, with 12 bases left between them. This CDR3 comprises 15 residues. Germline lookup yields CDR1 ENHRY and CDR2 SYGVKD. Here the CDR3 DNA reads TGTGCCATCAGTGTATCGTCAGGGATGAACACTGAAGCTTTCTTT. Its protein is CAISVSSGMNTEAFF.

The chain recombines TRBV9 with TRBJ2-5; TRBD1 matches 7 bases. The CDR3 is 15 amino acids. J lost 3 bases, V lost 6 bases, and 11 bases had no gene match. Germline CDR1 and CDR2: SGDLS and YYNGEE. CDR3 region: CASTTTQGFEETQYF. In DNA, the CDR3 is TGTGCCAGCACGACGACACAGGGGTTTGAAGAGACCCAGTACTTC. The entire variable domain, with the rest obtained from reference TRBV9 and TRBJ2-5, is as follows: DSGVTQTPKHLITATGQRVTLRCSPRSGDLSVYWYQQSLDQGLQFLIQYYNGEERAKGNILERFSAQQFPDLHSELNLSSLELGDSALYFCASTTTQGFEETQYFGPGTRLLVL.

This rearrangement joins TRBV10-1 to TRBJ2-4; 7 bases are shared with TRBD1. From germline, CDR1 is WNHNN and CDR2 SYGVQD (reference sequence). The length of the CDR3 is 14 residues. V gave up 9 bases and J gave up 0 bases; unmatched junction bases: 5. The CDR3 nucleotides are TGCGCCAGAACAGGGGACCAAGCCAAAAACATTCAGTACTTC. Its translation: CARTGDQAKNIQYF.

The rearrangement links TRBV7-9 to TRBJ1-3; 9 nucleotides match TRBD1. The CDR3 is 19 amino acids. Germline CDR1 reads SEHNR; CDR2 reads FQNEAQ (reference sequence). V dropped 4 bases and J dropped 0; count of bases not matched to a gene: 13. The CDR3 loop is CASSSPPGQGTFSGNTIYF. DNA for the CDR3: TGTGCCAGCAGCTCCCCCCCGGGACAGGGAACTTTCTCTGGAAACACCATATATTTT.